This T cell receptor beta chain was obtained from a study of monozygotic twins with cystic fibrosis. Background on the study: Library input was about 3 micrograms of fragmented DNA, with approximately 16 PCR cycles. Notes on the study in general: Monozygotic CF twin pairs shared significantly more nucleotide-identical clonotypes than unrelated CF individuals did. Co-twins had the most similar V usage for 13 of 16 pairs, J for 8.

A remark on this clone: The antigen is not known.

The protocol was immunoSEQ multiplex PCR, while the TCRdb copy is restricted to in-frame clones and leaves out a portion. The repertoire has around 30,000 clones, 92% of them found once; the top ten carry 0.85% to 1%. The CDR3 is 15 amino acids. Germline CDR1 is SNHLY and CDR2 is FYNNEI. Germline trimming cut 3 bases from V and 8 bases from J; bases unmatched to any gene: 12. The sample taken for sequencing was blood. This clonotype was obtained from a girl under 10 years old with cystic fibrosis. The rearrangement links TRBV2 to TRBJ1-1, with 7 bases identical to TRBD1. CDR3 nucleotide sequence: TGTGCCAGCAGTGAGGGGGACAGAGCCCATCCCGAAGCTTTCTTT. It translates to CASSEGDRAHPEAFF.